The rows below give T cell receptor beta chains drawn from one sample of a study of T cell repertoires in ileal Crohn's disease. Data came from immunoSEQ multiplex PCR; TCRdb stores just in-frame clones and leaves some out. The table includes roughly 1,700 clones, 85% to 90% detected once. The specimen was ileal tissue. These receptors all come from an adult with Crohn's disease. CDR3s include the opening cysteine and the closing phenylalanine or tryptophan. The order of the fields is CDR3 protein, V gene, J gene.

cdr3_aa: CASSLGTSGGTKDNEQFF; v_call: TRBV27; j_call: TRBJ2-1
cdr3_aa: CASSLASGRQFTNEQFF; v_call: TRBV7-9; j_call: TRBJ2-1
cdr3_aa: CASRKTGFNEKLFF; v_call: TRBV2; j_call: TRBJ1-4
cdr3_aa: CASSKAASTSDKTSGIDGELFF; v_call: TRBV21-1; j_call: TRBJ2-2
cdr3_aa: CASSLEALGEQFF; v_call: TRBV5-1; j_call: TRBJ2-1
cdr3_aa: CASTPGLSGSTYEQYF; v_call: TRBV28; j_call: TRBJ2-7
cdr3_aa: CATISLKGVFGSLGQNIQYF; v_call: TRBV28; j_call: TRBJ2-4
cdr3_aa: CASSFPGGPSGELFF; v_call: TRBV5-1; j_call: TRBJ2-2
cdr3_aa: CASEAGGAGANVLTF; v_call: TRBV7-8; j_call: TRBJ2-6
cdr3_aa: CASSVPLGGRIHEQYF; v_call: TRBV7-9; j_call: TRBJ2-7
cdr3_aa: CASSRRIIAGATYEQYF; v_call: TRBV27; j_call: TRBJ2-7
cdr3_aa: CASSLAGDYNEQFF; v_call: TRBV7-2; j_call: TRBJ2-1
cdr3_aa: CASSFGTNYEQYF; v_call: TRBV5-1; j_call: TRBJ2-7
cdr3_aa: CASSRMDRGTDTQYF; v_call: TRBV4-2; j_call: TRBJ2-3
cdr3_aa: CASSFTAQPLYNEQFF; v_call: TRBV7-2; j_call: TRBJ2-1
cdr3_aa: CASSRGQGRSTDTQYF; v_call: TRBV19; j_call: TRBJ2-3
cdr3_aa: CASSDSVAGTDTQYF; v_call: TRBV6-4; j_call: TRBJ2-3
cdr3_aa: CASSFQTGTSTDTQYF; v_call: TRBV5-1; j_call: TRBJ2-3
cdr3_aa: CASSPWAGSSYNEQFF; v_call: TRBV28; j_call: TRBJ2-1
cdr3_aa: CASSSGAGTYSGNTIYF; v_call: TRBV11-2; j_call: TRBJ1-3
cdr3_aa: CASRAGIDYGYTF; v_call: TRBV19; j_call: TRBJ1-2
cdr3_aa: CASSVKDRGGETQYF; v_call: TRBV9; j_call: TRBJ2-5
cdr3_aa: CASSRDRAGNTIYF; v_call: TRBV6-9; j_call: TRBJ1-3
cdr3_aa: CASRASSEQFF; v_call: TRBV6-5; j_call: TRBJ2-1
cdr3_aa: CASSVGTSGRAVSDTQYF; v_call: TRBV11-1; j_call: TRBJ2-3
cdr3_aa: CASSETAVNTGELFF; v_call: TRBV2; j_call: TRBJ2-2
cdr3_aa: CASRTGSGELFF; v_call: TRBV5-5; j_call: TRBJ2-2
cdr3_aa: CASSYGTSGNEQFF; v_call: TRBV6-6; j_call: TRBJ2-1
cdr3_aa: CASSVTGHDYRETQYF; v_call: TRBV9; j_call: TRBJ2-5
cdr3_aa: CASSETSGGTDTQYF; v_call: TRBV6-4; j_call: TRBJ2-3
cdr3_aa: CALWGSYGYTF; v_call: TRBV30; j_call: TRBJ1-2
cdr3_aa: CASSSAGGWTGELFF; v_call: TRBV27; j_call: TRBJ2-2
cdr3_aa: CASSYSRGNEQYF; v_call: TRBV6-6; j_call: TRBJ2-7
cdr3_aa: CASSLIGGTRTYEQYF; v_call: TRBV27; j_call: TRBJ2-7